This T cell receptor beta chain is drawn from a study of PD-L1 blockade in urothelial cancer. At the level of the study: Every 3 weeks, patients received intravenous atezolizumab 1,200 mg, beginning 2014. Blood yielded a median of approximately 140,000 T cells per sample.

Comments on this clone: Its cognate antigen is unknown.

Synthetically made TCR analog templates were put into each PCR as spikes. Measured with immunoSEQ multiplex PCR; TCRdb has only the in-frame clones, and not every one. The sample gives 30,000 to 45,000 clones, 90% of which show up once; 8.3% is in the top ten. Study findings and constraints: In blood at 3 weeks, tumor-associated clones expanded more among patients with durable benefit.

The length of the CDR3 is 17 residues. V was clipped by 7 bases and J by 5 bases; unmatched bases: 15. Germline V lookup: CDR1 MRHNA, CDR2 SNTAGT. Sequenced material: PBMCs, taken around atezolizumab (anti-PD-L1) treatment. The clonotype was recovered from a man in his 70s with urothelial cancer. V is TRBV6-4 and J is TRBJ2-1; the match to TRBD2 covers 9 bases. CDR3 sequence: CASTEPPLAGDNNEQFF. DNA of the CDR3: TGTGCCAGCACCGAACCGCCATTAGCGGGAGACAACAATGAGCAGTTCTTC.